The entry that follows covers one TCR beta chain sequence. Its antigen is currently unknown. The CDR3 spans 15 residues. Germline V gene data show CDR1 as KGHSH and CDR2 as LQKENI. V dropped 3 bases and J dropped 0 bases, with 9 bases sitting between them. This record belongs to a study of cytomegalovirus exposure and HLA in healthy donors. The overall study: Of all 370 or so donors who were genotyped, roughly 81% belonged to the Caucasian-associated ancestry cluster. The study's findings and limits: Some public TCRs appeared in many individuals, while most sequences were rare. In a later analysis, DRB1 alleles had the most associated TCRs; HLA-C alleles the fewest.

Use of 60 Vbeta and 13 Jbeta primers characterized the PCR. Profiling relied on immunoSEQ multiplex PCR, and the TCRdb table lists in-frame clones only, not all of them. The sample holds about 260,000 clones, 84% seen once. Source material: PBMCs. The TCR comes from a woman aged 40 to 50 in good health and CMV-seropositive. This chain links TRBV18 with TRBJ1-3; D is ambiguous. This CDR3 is CASSPLDTSGNTIYF. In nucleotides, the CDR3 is TGTGCCAGCTCACCCTTAGATACCTCTGGAAACACCATATATTTT. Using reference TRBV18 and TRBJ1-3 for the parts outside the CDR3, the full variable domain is NAGVMQNPRHLVRRRGQEARLRCSPMKGHSHVYWYRQLPEEGLKFMVYLQKENIIDESGMPKERFSAEFPKEGPSILRIQQVVRGDSAAYFCASSPLDTSGNTIYFGEGSWLTVV.